The 18 T cell receptor beta chains given below trace back to one sample, sequenced in a study of CD8+CD57+ T cells in acquired aplastic anemia. Investigators profiled TCR beta VDJ and CDR3 from genomic DNA template. TCRdb re-analysed the reads in MiXCR, keeping a single row per CDR3 protein. The sample lists under 500,000 distinct CDR3 sequences, under 40% occurring once. Patients who underwent sequencing had shown CD8+CD57+ cell expansion by flow cytometry. Material: sorted CD4+, CD8+, or CD8+CD57+ T cells (not recorded which) from PBMCs. The receptor source for this set is a human donor with aplastic anemia.

The rearrangement uses TRBV10-2 and TRBJ1-2; no clear D gene. CDR1 and CDR2 from the germline V gene are WSHSY and SAAADI. The CDR3 spans 13 residues. Between the trimmed V and J ends, which lost 7 bases and 4 bases, there was a span of 13 bases. Here the CDR3 DNA reads TGCGCCAGCACAAGTGGAGCGTTCTATGGCTACACCTTC. It encodes CASTSGAFYGYTF.

Concerning this clonotype: The junction and the germline gene differ at one end; a read error may be behind it. The CDR3 is CSVLARPNAGELFF. CDR3 coding DNA: TGCAGCGTTCTGGCGAGACCGAACGCCGGGGAGCTGTTTTTT. The V and J genes are TRBV29-1 and TRBJ2-2; D is uncertain. The CDR3 extends over 14 amino acids. Germline V gene sequence: CDR1 SQVTM, CDR2 ANQGSEA.

To note about this clonotype: This may arise from a read error, as a much more abundant clone is one base away. The rearrangement links TRBV7-2 to TRBJ1-1; D not resolved. The CDR3 sequence is 15 residues long. Trimming pared 3 bases from V and 1 base from J, leaving 12 bases between. Germline CDR1 is SGHTA and CDR2 is FQGNSA. CDR3 nucleotides: TGTGCCAGCAGCTTCTCGTCCGAGACGAACACTGAAGCTTTCTTT. Protein: CASSFSSETNTEAFF.

This sequence joins TRBV10-2 and TRBJ1-2; D may be TRBD1 (5 bases). V was cut by 3 bases and J by 6 bases, with 20 bases left in between. The V gene's germline CDR1 is WSHSY and CDR2 SAAADI. The CDR3 consists of 16 residues. CDR3 residues: CASSDPTKGLSDGYTF. CDR3 nucleotide sequence: TGCGCCAGCAGTGACCCTACGAAGGGGTTGTCGGATGGCTACACCTTC.

This clonotype has at least ten counts. The rearrangement uses TRBV20-1 and TRBJ1-5; D might be TRBD1 (5 bases). The CDR3 runs 13 residues. Germline V lookup: CDR1 DFQATT, CDR2 SNEGSKA (reference sequence). With 6 bases removed from V and 3 bases from J, the gap between germline ends came to 12 bases. CDR3 sequence: CSATGADNQPQHF. As DNA, the CDR3 is TGCAGTGCCACCGGGGCAGACAATCAGCCCCAGCATTTT.

This clonotype was recorded a few times. The chain links TRBV5-6 to TRBJ2-7; 11 bases line up with TRBD2. The V segment lost 2 bases and the J segment 2 bases; nucleotides outside the gene matches: 6. Germline assignment: CDR1 SGHDT and CDR2 YYEEEE. The CDR3 is 16 amino acids. The CDR3, as DNA: TGTGCCAGCAGCTTTATGAGACTAGCGGGGCCCTACGAGCAGTACTTC. Translated, it gives CASSFMRLAGPYEQYF.

This clonotype was seen only a few times. This sequence joins TRBV6-1 and TRBJ2-5, with 10 positions matching TRBD2. The ends lost 6 bases at V and 1 base at J; junction bases unmatched: 8. The CDR3 totals 16 residues. Germline V CDR1 and CDR2: MNHNS, SASEGT. DNA of the CDR3: TGTGCCAGCAGCGAAATTCTAGCGGGGGTCCAAGAGACCCAGTACTTC. Translated, it gives CASSEILAGVQETQYF.

The table lists this clonotype with a count of one. This chain links TRBV19 with TRBJ2-1; D might be TRBD1 (5 bases). This CDR3 is built from 14 residues. Germline V gene data show CDR1 as LNHDA and CDR2 as SQIVND (reference sequence). V dropped 7 bases and J dropped 3 bases, with 13 bases sitting between them. The CDR3 bases are TGTGCCAGTACAGACAGTGCCTTCTACAATGAGCAGTTCTTC. Translation: CASTDSAFYNEQFF.

This clonotype was seen once. The chain couples TRBV15 to TRBJ2-7, with TRBD2 identical over 9 bases. Germline loops: CDR1 LNHNV, CDR2 YYDKDF (reference sequence). CDR3 length: 13 residues. V lost 2 bases, J lost 9 bases, and 5 bases stayed unmatched. The CDR3 DNA is TGTGCCACCAGCAGATTAGCGGGAGTGGGGCAGTACTTC. This sequence encodes CATSRLAGVGQYF.

To note about this clonotype: A much larger clone sits a single nucleotide away, making a read error possible. This chain links TRBV25-1 with TRBJ1-1; D is undetermined. This CDR3 is 14 amino acids long. Trimming shortened V by 8 bases and J by 0 bases, and 13 bases separated the two germline ends. Germline values: CDR1 MGHDK, CDR2 SYGVNS. The chain's CDR3 is CASGVGRMNTEAFF. CDR3 bases: TGTGCCAGCGGCGTAGGACGGATGAACACTGAAGCTTTCTTT.

The V call is TRBV10-3, the J call TRBJ1-6; unclear D gene. V was shortened by 6 bases and J by 4 bases, with 10 bases between the two germline ends. This CDR3 region has 14 residues. Germline V gives CDR1 ENHRY, CDR2 SYGVKD. CDR3 in DNA: TGTGCCATCAGCCGAACAAGATATAATTCACCCCTCCACTTT. It specifies CAISRTRYNSPLHF.

V and J are TRBV6-2 or TRBV6-3 and TRBJ1-2, with D possibly being TRBD1 (6 bases). The CDR3 contains 15 residues. The ends were cut back, 4 bases at V and 3 bases at J, with 15 bases in the middle. Germline CDR1 reads MNHEY; CDR2 reads SVGEGT. CDR3: CASSFRGNLDYGYTF. The CDR3 DNA reads TGTGCCAGCAGTTTCAGGGGTAATCTGGACTATGGCTACACCTTC.

This clonotype was observed many times. This chain uses TRBV15 with TRBJ2-7; D might be TRBD1 (5 bases). Per germline, CDR1 LNHNV and CDR2 YYDKDF (reference sequence). The V gene lost 1 base and the J gene lost 2 bases, with 9 bases spanning the gap. This CDR3 spans 14 amino acids. CDR3 protein: CATSRVAGTYEQYF. The CDR3 bases are TGTGCCACCAGCAGAGTGGCAGGGACCTACGAGCAGTACTTC.

This chain connects TRBV20-1 to TRBJ1-1; 7 bases line up with TRBD1. The CDR3 loop spans 13 amino acids. The germline V gene has CDR1 DFQATT and CDR2 SNEGSKA (reference sequence). Trimming at V came to 6 bases and at J to 0 bases, leaving 4 bases not matched to a gene. CDR3 in amino acids: CSAGGQVNTEAFF. In DNA form, the CDR3 reads TGCAGTGCGGGCGGACAGGTGAACACTGAAGCTTTCTTT.

Concerning this clonotype: A read error may explain this, as a much larger clone is one base away. The chain links TRBV20-1 to TRBJ2-7; 8 nucleotides match TRBD2. Germline V gene lookup returns CDR1 DFQATT and CDR2 SNEGSKA (reference sequence). The length of the CDR3 is 14 residues. Trimming cost V 0 bases and J 3 bases; bases outside gene matches: 4. The CDR3 here is CSARDAGGLYEQYF. The CDR3 DNA reads TGCAGTGCTAGAGATGCGGGGGGACTCTACGAGCAGTACTTC.

To note about this clonotype: A single base separates this from a much larger clone, so it may be a read error. The chain combines TRBV19 with TRBJ1-1; 8 nucleotides agree with TRBD1. After removal of 5 bases from V and 1 base from J, the junction contained 12 bases not matched to a gene. Germline loops: CDR1 LNHDA, CDR2 SQIVND (reference sequence). The CDR3 has 17 residues. Here the CDR3 reads CASSVKGTGDANTEAFF. As DNA, the CDR3 is TGTGCCAGTAGTGTAAAGGGGACAGGAGACGCGAACACTGAAGCTTTCTTT.

This clonotype has at least ten counts. The CDR3 coding sequence is TGTGCCAGTAGTATTACAGTGACCTACAATGAGCAGTTCTTC. Translated: CASSITVTYNEQFF. This sequence joins TRBV19 and TRBJ2-1; D remains unclear. The CDR3 has 14 residues. V was pared by 3 bases and J by 2 bases, with 8 bases between. Germline assignment: CDR1 LNHDA and CDR2 SQIVND (reference sequence).

This clonotype was found many times. V is TRBV29-1 and J is TRBJ1-2; weak D call: TRBD1 (5 bases). Deletions cut 6 bases from V and 6 bases from J, with 11 bases between. The CDR3 is made up of 11 amino acids. In germline, CDR1 is SQVTM, CDR2 ANQGSEA. The CDR3, as DNA: TGCAGCGTCACAGTGGGGGATGGCTACACCTTC. Translating it yields CSVTVGDGYTF.